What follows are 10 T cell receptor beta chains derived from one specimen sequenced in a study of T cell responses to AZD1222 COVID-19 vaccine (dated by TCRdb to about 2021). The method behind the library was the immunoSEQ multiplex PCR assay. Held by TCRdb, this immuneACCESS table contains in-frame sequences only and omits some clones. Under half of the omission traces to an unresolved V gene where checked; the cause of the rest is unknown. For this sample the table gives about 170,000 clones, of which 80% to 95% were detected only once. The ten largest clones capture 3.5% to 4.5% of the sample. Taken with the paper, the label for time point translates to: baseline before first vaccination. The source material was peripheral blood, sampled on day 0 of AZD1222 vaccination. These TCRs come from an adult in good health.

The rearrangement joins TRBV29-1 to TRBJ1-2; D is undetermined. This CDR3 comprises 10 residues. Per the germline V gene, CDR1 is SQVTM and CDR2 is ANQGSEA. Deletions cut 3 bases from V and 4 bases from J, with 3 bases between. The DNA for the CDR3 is TGCAGCGTTGACAGCTATGGCTACACCTTC. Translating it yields CSVDSYGYTF.

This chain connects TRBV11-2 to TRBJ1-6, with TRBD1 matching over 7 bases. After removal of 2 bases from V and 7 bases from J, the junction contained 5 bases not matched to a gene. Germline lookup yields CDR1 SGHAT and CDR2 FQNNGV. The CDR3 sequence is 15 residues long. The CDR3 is CASSLNGQANSPLHF. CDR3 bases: TGTGCCAGCAGCTTAAATGGACAGGCCAATTCACCCCTCCACTTT.

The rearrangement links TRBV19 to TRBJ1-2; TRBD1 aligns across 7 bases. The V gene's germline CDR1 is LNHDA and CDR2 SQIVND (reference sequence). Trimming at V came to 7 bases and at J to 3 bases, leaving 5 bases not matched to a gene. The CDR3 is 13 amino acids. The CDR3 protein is CASNPTGYYGYTF. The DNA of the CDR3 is TGTGCCAGTAACCCGACAGGGTACTATGGCTACACCTTC.

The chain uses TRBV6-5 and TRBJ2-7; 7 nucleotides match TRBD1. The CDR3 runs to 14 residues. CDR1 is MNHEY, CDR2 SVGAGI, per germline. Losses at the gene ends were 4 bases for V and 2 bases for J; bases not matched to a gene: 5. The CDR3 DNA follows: TGTGCCAGCAGTTCGACAGGGCAAGCCTACGAGCAGTACTTC. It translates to CASSSTGQAYEQYF.

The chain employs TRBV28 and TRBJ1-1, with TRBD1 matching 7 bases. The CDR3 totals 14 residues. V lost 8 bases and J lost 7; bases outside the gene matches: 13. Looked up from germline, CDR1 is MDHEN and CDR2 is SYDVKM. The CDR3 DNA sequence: TGTGCCAGCGTTTTTAGGGGGACAGCCTATGAAGCTTTCTTT. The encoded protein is CASVFRGTAYEAFF.

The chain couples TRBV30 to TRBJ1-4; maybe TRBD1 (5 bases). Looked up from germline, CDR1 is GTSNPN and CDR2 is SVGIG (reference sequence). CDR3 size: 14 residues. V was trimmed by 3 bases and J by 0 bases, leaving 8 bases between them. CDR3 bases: TGTGCCTGGAGCCGGGACTCAACTAATGAAAAACTGTTTTTT. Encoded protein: CAWSRDSTNEKLFF.

CDR3 nucleotides: TGTGCCAGTAGGACTGGACAGGGCTACACTGAAGCTTTCTTT. Protein: CASRTGQGYTEAFF. This chain connects TRBV19 to TRBJ1-1, with 8 bases lining up with TRBD1. Germline loops: CDR1 LNHDA, CDR2 SQIVND (reference sequence). The trim removed 6 bases at V and 3 bases at J, leaving 6 bases unmatched. CDR3 length equals 14 residues.

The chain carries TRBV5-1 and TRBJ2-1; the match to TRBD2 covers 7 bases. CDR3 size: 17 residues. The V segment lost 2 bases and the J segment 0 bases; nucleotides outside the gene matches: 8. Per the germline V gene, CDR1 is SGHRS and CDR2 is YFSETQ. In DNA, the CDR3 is TGCGCCAGCAGCTTCACCTCGGGGGGAAACTCCTACAATGAGCAGTTCTTC. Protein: CASSFTSGGNSYNEQFF.

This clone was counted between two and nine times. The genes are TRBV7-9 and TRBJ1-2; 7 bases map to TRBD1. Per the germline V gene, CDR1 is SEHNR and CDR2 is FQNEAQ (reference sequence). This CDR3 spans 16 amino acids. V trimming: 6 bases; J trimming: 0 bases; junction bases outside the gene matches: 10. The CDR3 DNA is TGTGCCAGCAGTCCTACTAGGGGGCCTCCTAACTATGGCTACACCTTC. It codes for CASSPTRGPPNYGYTF.

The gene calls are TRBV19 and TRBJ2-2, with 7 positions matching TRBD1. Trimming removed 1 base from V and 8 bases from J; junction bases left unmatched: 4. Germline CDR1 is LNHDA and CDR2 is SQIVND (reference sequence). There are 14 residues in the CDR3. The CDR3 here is CASSIGQGQGELFF. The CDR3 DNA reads TGTGCCAGTAGTATAGGTCAGGGACAGGGGGAGCTGTTTTTT. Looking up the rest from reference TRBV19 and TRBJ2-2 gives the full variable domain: DGGITQSPKYLFRKEGQNVTLSCEQNLNHDAMYWYRQDPGQGLRLIYYSQIVNDFQKGDIAEGYSVSREKKESFPLTVTSAQKNPTAFYLCASSIGQGQGELFFGEGSRLTVL.